This TCR beta chain stems from a study of cytomegalovirus exposure and HLA in healthy donors (dated by TCRdb to about 2017). Broadly, across the study: An earlier analysis of approximately 640 of the donors reported roughly 300 Gb of sequence data and 117 million unique TCR beta sequences from around 200 million T cells. The study was designed to test whether signatures of past pathogen exposure could be identified by cataloging public T cell receptors. An earlier analysis of 587 of the donors used high-throughput TCR beta sequencing to judge whether each TCR beta V gene segment behaved as functional or pseudogenic. The number of typed donors differed by locus: about 620-630 for A, B, C, DRB1 and DQB1; some 500 for DQA1; roughly 600 for DPA1; and around 490 for DPB1. On average, roughly 240,000 unique TCR beta nucleotide sequences were sequenced per donor among more than 350 genotyped donors of the cohort, with 15% to 20% of those sequences being non-productive. Because of strong linkage in the cohort, roughly five DR-DQ haplotypes were treated as single units for association and clustering. In the later analysis, no new phenotypic data were used to find candidate immune exposures; instead, reliance was placed on TCR beta sequences and their occurrence across donors. The study combined high-throughput TCR immunosequencing, statistical association of individual TCRs with disease status, and machine learning to predict cytomegalovirus infection status. An early release that covered some 630 HLA-typed donors contained about 300 gigabases of sequencing data and 75 million to 100 million unique TCR sequences. Class I and class II HLA loci were covered by the typing at four-digit resolution. Donor age, sex, ethnicity and CMV serostatus were collected together with the repertoire data. A later genetic analysis took genome-wide SNP genotypes for 398 of the 666 donors and used that subset as a discovery cohort. All discovery cohort repertoires had been generated on a single sequencing platform. Using immunosequencing, the study profiled T cell repertoires from fewer than 700 subjects and related those repertoires to cytomegalovirus serostatus. The genetic ancestry cluster associated with self-reported Caucasian donors included over 65% of the roughly 360 genotyped donors. Along with the approximately 700-subject first cohort, a separate validation cohort of around 110 different subjects was used. To study patterns of TCR occurrence, a later analysis re-analyzed previously published TCR beta repertoires from several hundred donors and added high-resolution HLA genotyping. Broad study findings and their caveats: A total of roughly 160 TCR beta chains were listed by the study as associated with cytomegalovirus. The earlier analysis of almost 600 of the donors excluded some 15 rarely observed V segments, including chromosome 9 orphons, because counts were too low. A later analysis found that HLA-associated TCR beta chains were more clonally expanded and had lower generation probabilities than equally common non-associated chains. In a later analysis, 15,000 to 20,000 TCR beta sequences were associated with specific HLA alleles at a false discovery rate of 0.05. An association between a missense DCLRE1C variant and V-gene and J-gene trimming of TCR beta chains was found in a later genetic analysis and replicated in an independent cohort. Three of the identified cytomegalovirus-associated TCR beta chains were confirmed in vitro to be specific for cytomegalovirus antigens. Linkage disequilibrium might explain the correlated functional status among segregating V segments, but an unknown experimental factor could not be ruled out. Presence/absence analyses assumed roughly uniform sequencing depth across donors, an assumption that may not hold. Most CMV-associated TCR beta chains appeared to be HLA-restricted in a later analysis, and the HLA associations seemed to be driven largely by CMV exposure. In a later genetic analysis, fewer N-insertions in productive TCRs were reported among donors in an Asian-associated ancestry cluster than the 666-donor mean. Because some donors lacked HLA typing at each locus, the association tests relied only on the typed subset. Several of the top co-occurrence clusters appeared to be linked to parvovirus B19, influenza, CMV and Epstein-Barr virus, according to a later analysis. A further reported finding was that TCR beta sequences accurately predicted the HLA-A and HLA-B alleles for most subjects in the first cohort. The only immune exposure information available for the cohort was CMV serostatus. Assigning TCR associations to individual alleles was difficult when HLA alleles, especially DR and DQ, strongly co-occurred. The authors suggested that the approach could potentially be extended to other disease states and immunological phenotypes. Cytomegalovirus status was reported to be diagnosed by the classifier with high specificity and sensitivity in both the original and validation cohorts. In an earlier analysis of roughly 560 of the donors, most TCR beta V segments were observed in productive rearrangements about 90% or about 30% of the time, broadly matching IMGT annotations. Some IMGT-functional V segments, including TRBV6-2 and TRBV6-3, could not be told apart with the 87-base-pair reads, so those segments were excluded. Most TCR sequences were seen in very few donors, while some public TCRs were found in many individuals. This cohort had only TCR beta chains sequenced, and the lack of alpha or paired-chain data limited which features could be detected. A later analysis found that TCR association rates varied across HLA loci, with DRB1 alleles showing the most associated TCRs and HLA-C alleles the fewest. A cluster of highly shared sequence variants was judged likely to be a technical artifact of the sequencing pipeline.

In total, 666 healthy bone marrow donors made up the cohort. All cohort members were sampled while nominally healthy, although unrecorded immune exposures were likely present. The donor tested CMV seronegative, placing the donor among the 352 seronegative members of the cohort. A peripheral blood sample was provided by each donor, and peripheral blood mononuclear cells were used for TCR beta sequencing. Genomic DNA was extracted from the blood cell samples with the Qiagen DNeasy Blood Extraction Kit. Comments on this clone: Its recognized antigen is unknown. The sample holds other DNA sequences that translate to the same CDR3.

CDR1 LNHDA and CDR2 SQIVND were looked up in the germline V gene (reference sequence). Including the terminal cysteine and phenylalanine, the CDR3 comprises 15 residues. The retained sequence is limited to the CDR3, 45 bases, with the frame set at the first base. Relative to germline, V is missing 6 bases and J is missing 4 bases, with 9 bases of the junction outside any gene match. The library was obtained by the immunoSEQ multiplex PCR assay. For the multiplex PCR, a mixture combining 60 forward primers for TCR Vbeta segments and 13 reverse primers for TCR Jbeta segments was used. Amplification of the CDR3 region of rearranged TCR beta genes was performed with a multiplex PCR assay on genomic DNA. On the Illumina HiSeq System, the amplified TCR beta libraries were sequenced as 87-base-pair reads. In the original analysis: In a later analysis, 77 million or so unique TCR beta chains were counted across the 650 to 750 repertoires, and around 11 million of these chains were shared by at least two donors. Raw reads were error-corrected and collapsed into unique sequences by a nearest-neighbor algorithm in which closely related sequences were merged to remove PCR and sequencing errors. Alignment of CDR3 sequences to IMGT reference sequences was used to assign V, D and J gene segments. For a sequence to be retained, a match of at least six nucleotides to both a V gene segment and a J gene segment was required. A rearrangement was called productive if the CDR3 had no stop codons and remained in frame with V and J, and every other rearrangement was called non-productive. CDR3 was defined according to IMGT convention as the region running from the second conserved V-encoded cysteine to the conserved J-encoded phenylalanine. In an earlier analysis of more than 550 of the donors, sequences lacking an unambiguous match to a single V gene segment were excluded. In an earlier analysis of 587 of the donors, a V segment was called functional when productive rearrangements were above 56.7%, and segregating when the standard deviation between donors exceeded 5%. A statistical classification framework was developed to diagnose cytomegalovirus status using the catalog of TCR beta chain sequences. In a later analysis, V and J genes were assigned by comparing TCR nucleotide sequences against IMGT/GENE-DB human TR gene sequences. Using the TCRdist pipeline, a later analysis assigned CDR3 sequences along with most-parsimonious VDJ recombination scenarios. In a later analysis, every TCR beta chain was defined by the combination of its CDR3 amino acid sequence and its V-gene family, and reads without a unique V-gene family were dropped. A later analysis removed 450 to 600 highly shared, low-generation-probability nucleotide sequences to deal with suspected cross-contamination and a sequencing artifact. For each public chain, a later analysis derived a clonal expansion index from normalized ranks of inferred template counts within each repertoire. Generation probabilities in a later analysis came from a VDJ recombination model fitted to out-of-frame rearrangements, and those results were checked against IGoR. In a later analysis, TCR-TCR, TCR-HLA and TCR-CMV co-occurrence was scored with hypergeometric tests, and a repertoire-size bias correction was applied to TCR pairs. To estimate false discovery rates, a later analysis permuted the HLA or CMV assignments 20 times. A later analysis grouped co-occurring TCRs with DBSCAN, adding TCRdist sequence similarity when clustering within HLA-allele-positive subsets. For co-occurrence clustering, repertoires with fewer than 30,000 or more than 120,000 public chains were excluded, along with four to six repertoires with anomalous nucleotide sharing. Imported from immuneACCESS, the table was reduced by TCRdb to in-frame sequences with V and J called. These copies leave out some clones; in studies compared against another copy, an unresolved V gene accounts for under half, and the cause of the remainder is not known. The V and J calls and clone size were taken over from that table, and D and trimming were inferred from the DNA. The sample's table covers 150,000 to 200,000 clones. Jointly, the top ten make up roughly 2% of the sample.

The sample was PBMCs. The chain employs TRBV19 and TRBJ2-1; 7 junctional bases match TRBD2. This TCR was recovered from a man aged 25-40 years in good health and CMV-seronegative. Here is the DNA: TGTGCCAGTAGCTCCGGGCTAGCGGATTACAATGAGCAGTTCTTC. Translated, it gives CASSSGLADYNEQFF.